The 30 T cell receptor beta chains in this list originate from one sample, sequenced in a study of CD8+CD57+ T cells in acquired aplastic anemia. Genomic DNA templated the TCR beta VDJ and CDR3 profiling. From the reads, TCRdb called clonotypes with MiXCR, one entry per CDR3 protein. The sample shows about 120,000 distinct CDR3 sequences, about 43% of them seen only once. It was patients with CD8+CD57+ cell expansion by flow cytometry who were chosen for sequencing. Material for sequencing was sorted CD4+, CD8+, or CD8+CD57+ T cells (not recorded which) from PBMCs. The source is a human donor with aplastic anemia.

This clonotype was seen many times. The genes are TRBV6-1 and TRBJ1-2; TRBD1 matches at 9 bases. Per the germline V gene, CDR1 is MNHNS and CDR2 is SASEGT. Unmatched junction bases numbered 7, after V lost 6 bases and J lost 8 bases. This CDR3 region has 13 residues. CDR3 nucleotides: TGTGCCAGCAGAGGTACAGGGGGCTGGGGCTACACCTTC. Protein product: CASRGTGGWGYTF.

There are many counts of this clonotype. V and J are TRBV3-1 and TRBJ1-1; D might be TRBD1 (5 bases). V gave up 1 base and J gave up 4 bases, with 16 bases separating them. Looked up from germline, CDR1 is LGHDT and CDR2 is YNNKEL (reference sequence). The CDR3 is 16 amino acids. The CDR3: CASSQVPQGVGTEAFF. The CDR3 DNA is TGTGCCAGCAGCCAAGTGCCGCAGGGCGTCGGCACTGAAGCTTTCTTT.

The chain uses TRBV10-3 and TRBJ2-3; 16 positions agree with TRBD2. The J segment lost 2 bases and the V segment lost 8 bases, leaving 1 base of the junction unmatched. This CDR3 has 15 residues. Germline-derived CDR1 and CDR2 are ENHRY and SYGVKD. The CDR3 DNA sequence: TGTGCCATCGGGACTAGCGGGGGGGTCACAGATACGCAGTATTTT. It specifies CAIGTSGGVTDTQYF.

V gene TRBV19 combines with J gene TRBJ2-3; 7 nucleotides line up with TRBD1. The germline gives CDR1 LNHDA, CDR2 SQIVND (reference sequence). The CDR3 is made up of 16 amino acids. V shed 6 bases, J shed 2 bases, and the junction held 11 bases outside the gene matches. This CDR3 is CASSSPEGQTTDTQYF. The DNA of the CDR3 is TGTGCCAGTAGCAGCCCCGAGGGACAGACCACAGATACGCAGTATTTT. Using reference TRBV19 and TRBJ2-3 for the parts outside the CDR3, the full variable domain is DGGITQSPKYLFRKEGQNVTLSCEQNLNHDAMYWYRQDPGQGLRLIYYSQIVNDFQKGDIAEGYSVSREKKESFPLTVTSAQKNPTAFYLCASSSPEGQTTDTQYFGPGTRLTVL.

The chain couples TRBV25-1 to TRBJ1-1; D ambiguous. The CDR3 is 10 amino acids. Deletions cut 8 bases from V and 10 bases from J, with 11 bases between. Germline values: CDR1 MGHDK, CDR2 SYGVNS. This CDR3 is CASVGAGAFF. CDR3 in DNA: TGTGCCAGCGTGGGTGCGGGAGCTTTCTTT.

CDR3 DNA sequence: TGTGCCACTCGGGACAGACCCTCTGGGGCCAACGTCCTGACTTTC. Its translation is CATRDRPSGANVLTF. The rearrangement joins TRBV15 to TRBJ2-6; 7 bases are shared with TRBD1. J gave up 0 bases and V 9 bases, and 5 bases lay outside the gene matches. The germline V gene encodes CDR1 LNHNV and CDR2 YYDKDF (reference sequence). The CDR3 covers 15 residues.

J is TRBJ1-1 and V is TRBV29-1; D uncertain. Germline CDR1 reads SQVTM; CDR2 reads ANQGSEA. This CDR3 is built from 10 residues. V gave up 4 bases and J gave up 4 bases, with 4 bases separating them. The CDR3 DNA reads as TGCAGCGTTGGGGGCACTGAAGCTTTCTTT. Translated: CSVGGTEAFF.

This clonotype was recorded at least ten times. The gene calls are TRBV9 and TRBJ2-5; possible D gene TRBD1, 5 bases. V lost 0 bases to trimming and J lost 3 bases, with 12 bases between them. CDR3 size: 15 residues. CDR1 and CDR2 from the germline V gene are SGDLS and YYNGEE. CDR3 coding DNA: TGTGCCAGCAGCGTAGAGGGCAGGGTGGAAGAGACCCAGTACTTC. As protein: CASSVEGRVEETQYF.

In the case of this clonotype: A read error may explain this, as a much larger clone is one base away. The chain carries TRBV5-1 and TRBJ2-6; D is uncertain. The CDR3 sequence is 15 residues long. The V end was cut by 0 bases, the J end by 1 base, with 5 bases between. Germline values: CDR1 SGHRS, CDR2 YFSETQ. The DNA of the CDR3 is TGCGCCAGCAGCTTGGGGGAATCTGGGGCCAACGTCCTGACTTTC. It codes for CASSLGESGANVLTF.

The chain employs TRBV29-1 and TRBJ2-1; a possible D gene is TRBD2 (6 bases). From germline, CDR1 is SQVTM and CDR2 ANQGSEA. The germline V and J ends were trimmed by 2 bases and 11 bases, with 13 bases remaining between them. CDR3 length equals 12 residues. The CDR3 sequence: CSVEPSAGKQFF. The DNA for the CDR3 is TGCAGCGTTGAACCTTCGGCGGGAAAGCAGTTCTTC.

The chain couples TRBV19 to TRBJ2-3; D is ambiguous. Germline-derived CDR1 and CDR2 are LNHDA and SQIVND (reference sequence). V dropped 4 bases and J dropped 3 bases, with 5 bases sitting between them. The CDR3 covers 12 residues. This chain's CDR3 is CASSTPTDTQYF. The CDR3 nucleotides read TGTGCCAGTAGTACCCCAACAGATACGCAGTATTTT.

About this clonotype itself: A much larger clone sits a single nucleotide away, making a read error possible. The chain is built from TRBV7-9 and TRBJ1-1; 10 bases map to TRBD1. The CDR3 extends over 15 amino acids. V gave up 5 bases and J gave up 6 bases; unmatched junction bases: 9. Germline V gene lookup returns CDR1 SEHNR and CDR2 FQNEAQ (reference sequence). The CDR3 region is CASSLTGTGVSEAFF. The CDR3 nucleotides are TGTGCCAGCAGCCTAACCGGGACAGGGGTATCTGAAGCTTTCTTT. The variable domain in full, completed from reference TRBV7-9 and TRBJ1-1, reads DTGVSQNPRHKITKRGQNVTFRCDPISEHNRLYWYRQTLGQGPEFLTYFQNEAQLEKSRLLSDRFSAERPKGSFSTLEIQRTEQGDSAMYLCASSLTGTGVSEAFFGQGTRLTVV.

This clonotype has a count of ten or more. CDR3 nucleotides: TGTGCCAGCAGCTCCCCGGGCTCCTATAATTCACCCCTCCACTTT. Translation: CASSSPGSYNSPLHF. This chain connects TRBV25-1 to TRBJ1-6; D is unresolved. This CDR3 spans 15 amino acids. The V and J ends lost 6 bases and 0 bases respectively, with 9 bases between them. The germline CDR1 and CDR2 sequences are MGHDK and SYGVNS. The full variable domain, its missing parts supplied by reference TRBV25-1 and TRBJ1-6, is EADIYQTPRYLVIGTGKKITLECSQTMGHDKMYWYQQDPGMELHLIHYSYGVNSTEKGDLSSESTVSRIRTEHFPLTLESARPSHTSQYLCASSSPGSYNSPLHFGNGTRLTVT.

CDR3: CASSQDRTGPYEQYF. The DNA of the CDR3 is TGTGCCAGCAGCCAAGACCGGACAGGGCCGTACGAGCAGTACTTC. The gene calls are TRBV14 and TRBJ2-7, with 8 bases fitting TRBD1. Germline loops: CDR1 SGHDN, CDR2 FVKESK. The trim removed 0 bases at V and 4 bases at J, leaving 5 bases unmatched. The CDR3 loop spans 15 amino acids.

Here the CDR3 reads CASSYSGQRFYGYTF. CDR3 coding DNA: TGTGCCAGCAGTTACTCGGGGCAGCGGTTCTATGGCTACACCTTC. The V call is TRBV2, the J call TRBJ1-2, with D possibly being TRBD1 (5 bases). Germline CDR1 SNHLY, CDR2 FYNNEI. This CDR3 spans 15 amino acids. The V and J ends lost 5 bases and 4 bases respectively, with 17 bases between them.

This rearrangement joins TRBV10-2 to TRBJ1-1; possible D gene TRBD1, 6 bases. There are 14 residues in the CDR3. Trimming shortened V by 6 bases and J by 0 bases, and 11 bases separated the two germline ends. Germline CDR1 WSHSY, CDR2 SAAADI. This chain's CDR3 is CASSTPGVNTEAFF. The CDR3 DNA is TGCGCCAGCAGCACCCCAGGGGTGAACACTGAAGCTTTCTTT.

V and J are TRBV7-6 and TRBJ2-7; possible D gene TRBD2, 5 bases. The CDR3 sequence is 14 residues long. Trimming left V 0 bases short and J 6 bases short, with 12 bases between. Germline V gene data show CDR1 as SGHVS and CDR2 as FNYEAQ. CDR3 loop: CASSLAGEAGEQYF. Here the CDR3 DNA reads TGTGCCAGCAGCTTAGCGGGAGAGGCAGGCGAGCAGTACTTC.

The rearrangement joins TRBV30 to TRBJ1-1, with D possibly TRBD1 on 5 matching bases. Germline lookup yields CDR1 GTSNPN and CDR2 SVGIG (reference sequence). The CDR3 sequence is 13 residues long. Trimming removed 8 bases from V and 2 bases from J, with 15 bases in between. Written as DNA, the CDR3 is TGTGCCGGAAGGGACGGAACAAACACTGAAGCTTTCTTT. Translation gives CAGRDGTNTEAFF.

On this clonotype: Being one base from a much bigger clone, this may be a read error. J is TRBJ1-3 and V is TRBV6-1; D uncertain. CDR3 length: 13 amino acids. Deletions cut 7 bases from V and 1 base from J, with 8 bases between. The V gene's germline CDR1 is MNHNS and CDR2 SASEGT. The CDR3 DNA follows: TGTGCCAGCAAGAAAGCATCTGGAAACACCATATATTTT. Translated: CASKKASGNTIYF.

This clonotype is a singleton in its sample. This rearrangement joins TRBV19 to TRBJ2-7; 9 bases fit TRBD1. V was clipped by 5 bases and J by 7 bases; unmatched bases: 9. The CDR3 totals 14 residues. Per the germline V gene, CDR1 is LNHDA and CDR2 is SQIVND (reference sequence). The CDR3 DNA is TGTGCCAGTAGTGGGGGACAGGGAACAGGAGAGCAGTACTTC. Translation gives CASSGGQGTGEQYF.

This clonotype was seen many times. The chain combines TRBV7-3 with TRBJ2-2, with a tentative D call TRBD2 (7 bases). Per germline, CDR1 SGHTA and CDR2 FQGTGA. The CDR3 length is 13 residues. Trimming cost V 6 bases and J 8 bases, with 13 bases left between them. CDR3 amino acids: CASSGGGPGELFF. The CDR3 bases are TGTGCCAGCAGTGGGGGGGGCCCGGGGGAGCTGTTTTTT.

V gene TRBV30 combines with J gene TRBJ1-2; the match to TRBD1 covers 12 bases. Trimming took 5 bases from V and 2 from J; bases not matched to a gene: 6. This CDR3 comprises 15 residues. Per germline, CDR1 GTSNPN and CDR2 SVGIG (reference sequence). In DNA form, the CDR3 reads TGTGCCTGGGTCGGGACAGGGGGCTCAAACTATGGCTACACCTTC. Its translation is CAWVGTGGSNYGYTF.

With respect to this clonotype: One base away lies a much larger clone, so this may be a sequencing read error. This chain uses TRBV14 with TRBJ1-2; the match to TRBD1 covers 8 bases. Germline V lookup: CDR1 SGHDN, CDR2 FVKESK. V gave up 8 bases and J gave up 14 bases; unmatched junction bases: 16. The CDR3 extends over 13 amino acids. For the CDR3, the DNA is TGTGCCAGCGGTCCCGGGACAGGCCGGGTTCGTACCTTC. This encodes CASGPGTGRVRTF.

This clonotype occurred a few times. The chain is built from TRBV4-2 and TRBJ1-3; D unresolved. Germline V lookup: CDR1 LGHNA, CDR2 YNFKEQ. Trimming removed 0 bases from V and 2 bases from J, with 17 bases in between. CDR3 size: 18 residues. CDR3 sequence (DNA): TGTGCCAGCAGCCAAGAATGGGCTTCCCTCAGCACTGGAAACACCATATATTTT. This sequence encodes CASSQEWASLSTGNTIYF.

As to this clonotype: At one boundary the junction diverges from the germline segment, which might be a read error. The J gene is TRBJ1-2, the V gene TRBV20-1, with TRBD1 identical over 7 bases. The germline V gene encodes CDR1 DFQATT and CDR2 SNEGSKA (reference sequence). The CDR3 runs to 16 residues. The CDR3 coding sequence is TGCAGTGCTAGTTTCCACCCGGACAGGCATGACTATGGCTGCACCTTC. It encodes CSASFHPDRHDYGCTF.

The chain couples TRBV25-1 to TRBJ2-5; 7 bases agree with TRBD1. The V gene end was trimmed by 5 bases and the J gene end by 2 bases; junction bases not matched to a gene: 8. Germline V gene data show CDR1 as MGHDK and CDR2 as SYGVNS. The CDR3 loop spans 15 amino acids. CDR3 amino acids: CASSSQGPQQETQYF. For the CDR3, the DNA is TGTGCCAGCAGTTCACAGGGGCCCCAACAAGAGACCCAGTACTTC.

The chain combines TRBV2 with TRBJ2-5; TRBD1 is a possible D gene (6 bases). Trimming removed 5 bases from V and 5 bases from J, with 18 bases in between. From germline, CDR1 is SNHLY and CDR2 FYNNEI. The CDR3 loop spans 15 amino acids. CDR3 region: CASSSTQGSWETQYF. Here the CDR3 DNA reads TGTGCCAGCAGTTCTACGCAGGGGTCCTGGGAGACCCAGTACTTC. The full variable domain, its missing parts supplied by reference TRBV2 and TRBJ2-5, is EPEVTQTPSHQVTQMGQEVILRCVPISNHLYFYWYRQILGQKVEFLVSFYNNEISEKSEIFDDQFSVERPDGSNFTLKIRSTKLEDSAMYFCASSSTQGSWETQYFGPGTRLLVL.

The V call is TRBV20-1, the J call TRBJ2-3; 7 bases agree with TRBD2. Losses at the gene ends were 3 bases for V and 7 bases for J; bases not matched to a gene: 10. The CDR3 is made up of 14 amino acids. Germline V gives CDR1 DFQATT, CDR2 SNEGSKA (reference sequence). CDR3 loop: CSASNRGVRHTQYF. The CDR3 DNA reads TGCAGTGCTAGTAACCGGGGGGTACGTCATACGCAGTATTTT.

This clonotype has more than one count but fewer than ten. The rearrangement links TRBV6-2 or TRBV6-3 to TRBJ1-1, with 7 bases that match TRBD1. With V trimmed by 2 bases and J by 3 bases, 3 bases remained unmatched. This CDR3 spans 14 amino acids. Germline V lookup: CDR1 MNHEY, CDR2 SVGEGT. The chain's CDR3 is CASSYGGTDTEAFF. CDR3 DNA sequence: TGTGCCAGCAGTTACGGAGGGACAGACACTGAAGCTTTCTTT.

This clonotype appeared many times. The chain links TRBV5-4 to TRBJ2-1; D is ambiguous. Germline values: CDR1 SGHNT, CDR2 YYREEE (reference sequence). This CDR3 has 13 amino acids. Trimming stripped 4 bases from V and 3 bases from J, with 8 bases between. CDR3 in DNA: TGTGCCAGCAGCCCCACAGACTACAATGAGCAGTTCTTC. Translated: CASSPTDYNEQFF.